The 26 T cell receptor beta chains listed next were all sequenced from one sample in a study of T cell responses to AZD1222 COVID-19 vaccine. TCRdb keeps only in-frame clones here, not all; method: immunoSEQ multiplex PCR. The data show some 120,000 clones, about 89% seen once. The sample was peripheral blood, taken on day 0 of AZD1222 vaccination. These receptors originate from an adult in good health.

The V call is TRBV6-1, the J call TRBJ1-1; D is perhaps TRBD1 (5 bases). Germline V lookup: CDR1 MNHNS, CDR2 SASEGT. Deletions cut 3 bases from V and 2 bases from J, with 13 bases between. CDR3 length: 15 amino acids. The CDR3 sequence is CASSEEGNFNTEAFF. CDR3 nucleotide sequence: TGTGCCAGCAGTGAGGAGGGGAACTTTAACACTGAAGCTTTCTTT.

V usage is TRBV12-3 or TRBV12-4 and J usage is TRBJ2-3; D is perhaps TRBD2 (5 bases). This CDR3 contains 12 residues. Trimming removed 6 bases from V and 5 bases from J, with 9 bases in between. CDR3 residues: CASSLAIDTQYF. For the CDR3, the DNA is TGTGCCAGCAGCCTAGCCATAGATACGCAGTATTTT.

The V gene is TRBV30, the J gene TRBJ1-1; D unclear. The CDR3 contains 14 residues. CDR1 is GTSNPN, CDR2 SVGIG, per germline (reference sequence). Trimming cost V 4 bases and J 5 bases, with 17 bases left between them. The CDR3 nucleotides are TGTGCCTGGACGCCGATGGAGGGTCGGACTGAAGCTTTCTTT. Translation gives CAWTPMEGRTEAFF. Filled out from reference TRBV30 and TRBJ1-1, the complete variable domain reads SQTIHQWPATLVQPVGSPLSLECTVEGTSNPNLYWYRQAAGRGLQLLFYSVGIGQISSEVPQNLSASRPQDRQFILSSKKLLLSDSGFYLCAWTPMEGRTEAFFGQGTRLTVV.

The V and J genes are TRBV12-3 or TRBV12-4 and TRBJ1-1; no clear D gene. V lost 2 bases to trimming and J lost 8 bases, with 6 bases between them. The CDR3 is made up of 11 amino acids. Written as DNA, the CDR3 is TGTGCCAGCAGTTTAAGGAGGGAAGCTTTCTTT. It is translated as CASSLRREAFF.

This CDR3 reads CASSPGGLDIPFF. CDR3 nucleotides: TGCGCCAGCAGCCCCGGTGGTCTAGATATTCCGTTCTTC. The chain recombines TRBV5-1 with TRBJ2-1; D is unclear. The CDR3 is 13 residues long. The ends were cut back, 4 bases at V and 15 bases at J, with 20 bases in the middle. From germline, CDR1 is SGHRS and CDR2 YFSETQ.

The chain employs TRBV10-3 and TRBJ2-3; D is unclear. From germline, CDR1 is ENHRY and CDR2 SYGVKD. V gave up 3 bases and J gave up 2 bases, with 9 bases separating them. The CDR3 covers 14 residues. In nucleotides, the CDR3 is TGTGCCATCAGTGACACCGAACCCACAGATACGCAGTATTTT. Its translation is CAISDTEPTDTQYF.

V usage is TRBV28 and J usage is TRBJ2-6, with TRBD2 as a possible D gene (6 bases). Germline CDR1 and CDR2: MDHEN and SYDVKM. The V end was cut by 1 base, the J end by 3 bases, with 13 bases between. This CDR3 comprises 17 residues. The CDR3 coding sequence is TGTGCCAGCAGTTTATTTTCGGGAGAGGATGGGGCCAACGTCCTGACTTTC. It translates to CASSLFSGEDGANVLTF.

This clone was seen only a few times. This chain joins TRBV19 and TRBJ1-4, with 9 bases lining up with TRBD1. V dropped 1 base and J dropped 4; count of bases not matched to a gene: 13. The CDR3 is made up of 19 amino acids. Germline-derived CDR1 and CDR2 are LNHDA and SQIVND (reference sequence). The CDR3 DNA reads TGTGCCAGTAGTATAGGCTGGCGGGACAGGGTCAAAATTAATGAAAAACTGTTTTTT. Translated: CASSIGWRDRVKINEKLFF.

CDR3 loop: CATSGHRSWRNTEAFF. The CDR3 nucleotides are TGTGCCACCAGCGGACACAGAAGTTGGAGGAACACTGAAGCTTTCTTT. This chain uses TRBV15 with TRBJ1-1; D perhaps matches TRBD1 (5 bases). The V gene's germline CDR1 is LNHNV and CDR2 YYDKDF (reference sequence). This CDR3 has 16 residues. The ends were cut back, 5 bases at V and 1 base at J, with 17 bases in the middle.

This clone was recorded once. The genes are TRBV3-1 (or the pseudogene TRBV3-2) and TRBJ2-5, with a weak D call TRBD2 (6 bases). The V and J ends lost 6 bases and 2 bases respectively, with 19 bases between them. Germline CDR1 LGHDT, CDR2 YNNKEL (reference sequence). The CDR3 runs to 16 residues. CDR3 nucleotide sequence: TGTGCCAGCAGTCCCTCCGGCGCGGGGCGACAAGAGACCCAGTACTTC. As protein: CASSPSGAGRQETQYF.

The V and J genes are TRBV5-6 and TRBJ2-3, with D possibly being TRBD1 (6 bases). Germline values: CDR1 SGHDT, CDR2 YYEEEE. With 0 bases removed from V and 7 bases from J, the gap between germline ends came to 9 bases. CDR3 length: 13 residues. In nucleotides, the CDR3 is TGTGCCAGCAGCTTGGAGGGGACAAATACGCAGTATTTT. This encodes CASSLEGTNTQYF.

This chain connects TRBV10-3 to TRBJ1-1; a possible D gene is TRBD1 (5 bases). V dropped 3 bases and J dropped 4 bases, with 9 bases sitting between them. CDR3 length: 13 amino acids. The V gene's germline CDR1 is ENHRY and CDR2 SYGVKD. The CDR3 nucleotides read TGTGCCATCAGTGATCAGGGTGGCACTGAAGCTTTCTTT. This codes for CAISDQGGTEAFF.

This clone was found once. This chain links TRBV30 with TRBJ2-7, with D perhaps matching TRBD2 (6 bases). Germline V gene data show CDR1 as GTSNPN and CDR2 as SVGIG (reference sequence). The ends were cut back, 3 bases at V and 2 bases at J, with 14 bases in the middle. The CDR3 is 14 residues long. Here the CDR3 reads CAWSPPGGPYEQYF. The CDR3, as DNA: TGTGCCTGGAGCCCACCCGGAGGGCCCTACGAGCAGTACTTC.

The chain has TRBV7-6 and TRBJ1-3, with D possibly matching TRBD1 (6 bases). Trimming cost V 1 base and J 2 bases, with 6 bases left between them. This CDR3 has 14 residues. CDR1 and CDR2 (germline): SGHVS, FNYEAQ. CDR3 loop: CASSLGTAGNTIYF. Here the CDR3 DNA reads TGTGCCAGCAGCTTAGGGACAGCTGGAAACACCATATATTTT.

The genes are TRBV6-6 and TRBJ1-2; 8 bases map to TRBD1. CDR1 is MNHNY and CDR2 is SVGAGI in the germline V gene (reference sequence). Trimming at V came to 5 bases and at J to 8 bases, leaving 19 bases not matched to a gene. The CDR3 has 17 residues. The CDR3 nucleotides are TGTGCCAGCAGTCCCATGGACAGGGCTACCCCTACAGAGGGCTACACCTTC. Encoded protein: CASSPMDRATPTEGYTF.

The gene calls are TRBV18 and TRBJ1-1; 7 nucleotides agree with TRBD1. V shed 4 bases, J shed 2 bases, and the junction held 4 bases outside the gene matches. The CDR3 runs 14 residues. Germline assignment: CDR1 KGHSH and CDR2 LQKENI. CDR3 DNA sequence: TGTGCCAGCTCACTAGGGGGCATAAACACTGAAGCTTTCTTT. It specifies CASSLGGINTEAFF.

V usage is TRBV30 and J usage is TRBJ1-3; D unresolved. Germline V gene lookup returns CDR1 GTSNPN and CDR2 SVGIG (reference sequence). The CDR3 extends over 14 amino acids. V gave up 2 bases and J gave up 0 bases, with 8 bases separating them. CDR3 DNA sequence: TGTGCCTGGAGTCGGGGTGTCTCTGGAAACACCATATATTTT. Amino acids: CAWSRGVSGNTIYF. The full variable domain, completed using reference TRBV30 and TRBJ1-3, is SQTIHQWPATLVQPVGSPLSLECTVEGTSNPNLYWYRQAAGRGLQLLFYSVGIGQISSEVPQNLSASRPQDRQFILSSKKLLLSDSGFYLCAWSRGVSGNTIYFGEGSWLTVV.

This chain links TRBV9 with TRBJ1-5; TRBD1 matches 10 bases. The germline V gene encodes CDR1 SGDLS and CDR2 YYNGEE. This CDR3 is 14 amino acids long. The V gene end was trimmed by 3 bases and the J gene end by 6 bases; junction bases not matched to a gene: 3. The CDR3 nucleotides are TGTGCCAGCAGCGCCGGGACAGGGGTTCAGCCCCAGCATTTT. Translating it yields CASSAGTGVQPQHF.

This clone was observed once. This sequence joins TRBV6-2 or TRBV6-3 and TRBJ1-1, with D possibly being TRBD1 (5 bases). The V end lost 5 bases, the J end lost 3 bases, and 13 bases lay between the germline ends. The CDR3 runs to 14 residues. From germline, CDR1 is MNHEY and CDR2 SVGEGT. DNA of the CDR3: TGTGCCAGCAGTCATAACTTCAGGGACACTGAAGCTTTCTTT. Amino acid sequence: CASSHNFRDTEAFF.

The CDR3 region is CASSAGANTGELFF. In nucleotides, the CDR3 is TGTGCCAGCAGCGCGGGGGCGAACACCGGGGAGCTGTTTTTT. V gene TRBV27 combines with J gene TRBJ2-2, with TRBD2 matching over 7 bases. This CDR3 has 14 amino acids. The germline V gene encodes CDR1 MNHEY and CDR2 SMNVEV (reference sequence). J was trimmed by 0 bases and V by 6 bases; bases with no gene match: 1.

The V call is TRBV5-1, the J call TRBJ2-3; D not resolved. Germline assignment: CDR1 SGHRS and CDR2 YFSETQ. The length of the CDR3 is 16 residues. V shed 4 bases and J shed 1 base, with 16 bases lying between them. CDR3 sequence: CASSRQPLGRTDTQYF. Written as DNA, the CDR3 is TGCGCCAGCAGCCGCCAGCCCCTAGGGCGCACAGATACGCAGTATTTT.

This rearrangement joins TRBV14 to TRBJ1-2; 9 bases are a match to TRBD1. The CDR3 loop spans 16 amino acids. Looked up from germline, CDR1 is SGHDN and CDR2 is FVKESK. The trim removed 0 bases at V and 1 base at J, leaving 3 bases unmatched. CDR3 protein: CASSQDRDRVNYGYTF. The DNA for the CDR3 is TGTGCCAGCAGCCAAGATCGGGACAGGGTTAACTATGGCTACACCTTC.

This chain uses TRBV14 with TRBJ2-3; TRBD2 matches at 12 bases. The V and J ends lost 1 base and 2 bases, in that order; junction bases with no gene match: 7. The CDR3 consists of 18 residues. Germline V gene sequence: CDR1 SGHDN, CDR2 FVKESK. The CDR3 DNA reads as TGTGCCAGCAGCCAAGGTAGACTAGCGGGAGACCCCACAGATACGCAGTATTTT. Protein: CASSQGRLAGDPTDTQYF.

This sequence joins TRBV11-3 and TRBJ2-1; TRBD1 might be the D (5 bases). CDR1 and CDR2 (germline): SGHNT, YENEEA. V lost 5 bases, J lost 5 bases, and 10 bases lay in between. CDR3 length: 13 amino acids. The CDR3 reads CASSPDTNNEQFF. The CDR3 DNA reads TGTGCCAGCAGCCCGGACACCAACAATGAGCAGTTCTTC.

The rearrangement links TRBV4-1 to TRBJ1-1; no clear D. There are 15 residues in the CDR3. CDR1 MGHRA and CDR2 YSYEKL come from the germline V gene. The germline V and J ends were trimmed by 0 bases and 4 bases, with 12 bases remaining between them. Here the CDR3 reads CASSQDLSDGTEAFF. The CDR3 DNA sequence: TGCGCCAGCAGCCAAGATCTTTCGGACGGCACTGAAGCTTTCTTT.

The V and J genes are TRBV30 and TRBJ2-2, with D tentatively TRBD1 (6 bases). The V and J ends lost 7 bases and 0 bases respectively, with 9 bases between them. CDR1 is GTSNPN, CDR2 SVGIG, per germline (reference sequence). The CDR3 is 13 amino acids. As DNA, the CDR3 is TGTGCCTCCGGACAGACGAACACCGGGGAGCTGTTTTTT. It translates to CASGQTNTGELFF.